The T cell receptor (beta chain) described here comes from a study of blood T cell repertoires in COVID-19 (dated by TCRdb to 2019 to 2021). With respect to the entire study: Samples covering the acute and convalescent phases of COVID-19 were provided by collaborators in the United States, Italy and Spain. The material from the prospective study consisted of cDNA or gDNA derived from T cells, B-cell-depleted T cells, or PBMCs. Deeply sampled blood TCRbeta repertoires from subjects exposed to, actively infected with, or recovered from COVID-19 were included in the dataset. A freely available public database, intended as a resource for researchers studying the immune response to SARS-CoV-2, is where the repertoires were released. Samples were obtained from the ongoing ImmuneRACE study (first 160 participants) and from 1,000 to 1,500 subjects provided by 6 global collaborators. Sample metadata almost always included a de-identified subject ID, COVID-19 status, age in years and sex. Where HLA class I and class II types were available, the types were taken from metadata supplied by the sample provider, not from assay-based typing. General conclusions and limits of the study: How much clinical and demographic metadata was included differed by source and by participant, and the metadata was provided uncurated.

TCRbeta CDR3 regions were amplified from genomic DNA by means of the immunoSEQ Assay, a bias-controlled multiplex PCR. On the study's bioinformatics: Within the assay, amplification of reference gene primers was used to estimate how many nucleated cells each sample contained. To quantify the absolute abundance of each unique TCRbeta CDR3 rearrangement, sequence reads were collapsed and filtered. For each sample, productive Simpson clonality was calculated as the square root of Simpson's diversity index across productive rearrangements. What TCRdb holds here is the immuneACCESS table cut down to in-frame rearrangements. Part of the clones is not present; checked against another copy, under half of the missing clones reflect an unresolved V gene, and the others are unexplained. V, J and clone size were drawn from that table, and D and trimming were deduced from the DNA. In all, the sample holds some 120,000 clones, and roughly 90% of those were seen once. The ten largest clones take up less than 5% of the sample.

As concerns this clone: No antigen is known for it. No clone much larger than this one lies a single base away; base qualities are absent.

One collaborating source in Seattle enrolled patients during active infection and followed them longitudinally through the course of disease. The collaborating institutions used their own protocols to collect whole blood in K2EDTA tubes. Collaborator samples were shipped for TCRbeta analysis as frozen whole blood, isolated PBMCs, or DNA extracted from either sample type. In the germline V gene, CDR1 corresponds to SGHVS and CDR2 to FNYEAQ. The CDR3 starts with the cysteine, ends with the phenylalanine, and has 13 residues. Only the CDR3 DNA stays, 39 bases, in frame from base 1. The junction shows trimming of 5 bases on V and 4 bases on J, plus 9 bases between the germline ends.

Sequenced input: peripheral blood. The TCR sequence derives from a man between 60 and 75 years old with COVID-19, enrolled during active disease. In this chain, TRBV7-6 is recombined with TRBJ2-1; the D region possibly corresponds to TRBD1 (6 bases align). The CDR3 reads CASSRQDYNEQFF. The sequenced DNA: TGTGCCAGCAGCCGACAGGATTACAATGAGCAGTTCTTC.